This TCR beta chain stems from a study of cytomegalovirus exposure and HLA in healthy donors. Per germline, CDR1 MNHEY and CDR2 SVGAGI. The CDR3 spans 15 residues. Deletions cut 0 bases from V and 5 bases from J, with 13 bases between. Findings and limits, study-wide: Rarity held for most TCR sequences, but there were some public TCRs that occurred in many donors. Three CMV-associated chains proved CMV antigen-specific in vitro.

The PCR used 60 Vbeta and 13 Jbeta primers. Per the original methods: Unique TCR beta chains totaled some 78 million in a later count, with roughly 11 million of them shared. Sequencing was performed with immunoSEQ multiplex PCR; in TCRdb, only in-frame clones are kept and a portion is missing. The DNA gave D and trimming, while V, J and clone size come from that table. The sample has roughly 150,000 clones; approximately 78% are singletons. Samples came from healthy bone marrow donors. Notes on this clone: Antigen unknown.

This chain joins TRBV6-5 and TRBJ2-5; possible D gene TRBD2, 7 bases. The clonotype comes from a woman aged 40 to 50 in good health and CMV-seropositive. Sequenced: PBMCs. The CDR3 DNA reads TGTGCCAGCAGTTACTCCGGGGGAGGGGGGGAGACCCAGTACTTC. It is translated as CASSYSGGGGETQYF.